One and the same sample provided the 3 T cell receptor beta chains below, sequenced in a study of read filtering for tumor transcriptome and immune sequencing. Molecular barcoded adaptors covering alpha/delta and beta/gamma chains were used on roughly 400 ng RNA. TCRdb itself ran the reads through MiXCR, one entry per CDR3 protein. This sample has some 140,000 distinct CDR3 sequences; about 13% occur once, and the top ten carry just under 8.5%. Sequencing was done on a sample of a population of CD138-negative cells sorted from bone marrow. The origin of the receptors is a donor older than 35 with multiple myeloma.

V gene TRBV2 combines with J gene TRBJ2-7; 10 bases map to TRBD1. The CDR3 totals 14 residues. V dropped 7 bases and J dropped 7; count of bases not matched to a gene: 10. The germline V gene encodes CDR1 SNHLY and CDR2 FYNNEI. CDR3 loop: CASTRDRGREEQYF. CDR3 DNA sequence: TGTGCCAGCACCCGGGACAGGGGACGGGAAGAGCAGTACTTC.

This clonotype has at least ten counts. The V and J genes are TRBV5-1 and TRBJ2-7; D unresolved. CDR3 length: 14 residues. V lost 2 bases to trimming and J lost 0 bases, with 9 bases between them. In germline, CDR1 is SGHRS, CDR2 YFSETQ. Written as DNA, the CDR3 is TGCGCCAGCAGCTTTAAGCAGCACTCCTACGAGCAGTACTTC. It codes for CASSFKQHSYEQYF.

As for this clonotype: The final CDR3 position lacks the conserved phenylalanine or tryptophan, pointing to a likely read error. The rearrangement joins TRBV19 to TRBJ2-4; TRBD1 aligns across 7 bases. The J segment lost 5 bases and the V segment lost 6 bases, leaving 7 bases of the junction unmatched. CDR1 is LNHDA, CDR2 SQIVND, per germline (reference sequence). The CDR3 length is 14 residues. CDR3 in amino acids: CASRSRDSENIQYL. As DNA, the CDR3 is TGTGCCAGTAGGTCAAGGGACAGTGAAAACATTCAGTACCTC.